The clone carrying this T cell receptor beta chain was detected a few times. The sample belongs to a study of cytomegalovirus exposure and HLA in healthy donors. While unrecorded immune exposures were likely, the donors were nominally healthy when sampled. Germline V gene sequence: CDR1 SGHVS, CDR2 FQNEAQ. There are 15 residues in the CDR3. The V segment lost 4 bases and the J segment 9 bases; nucleotides outside the gene matches: 10. It was with 60 Vbeta and 13 Jbeta primers that the PCR ran. Method: immunoSEQ multiplex PCR; TCRdb's copy keeps in-frame clones and lacks some. The data show some 150,000 clones, about 9.2% seen once.

The V call is TRBV7-8, the J call TRBJ1-1; 11 bases are shared with TRBD1. This receptor was identified in a woman aged 40 to 50 in good health and CMV-seropositive. The sequenced sample consisted of PBMCs. The CDR3 spells CASSSLWDRGEKAFF. The CDR3 DNA sequence: TGTGCCAGCAGCTCCCTATGGGACAGGGGGGAAAAAGCTTTCTTT.